A single T cell receptor beta chain is shown here with its context. The data originate from a study of blood T cell repertoires in COVID-19. Study-level information: The United States, Italy and Spain supplied acute and convalescent COVID-19 samples.

Trimming at V came to 5 bases and at J to 3 bases, leaving 6 bases not matched to a gene. There are 14 residues in the CDR3. CDR1 is SEHNR, CDR2 FQNEAQ, per germline (reference sequence). Those enrolled, adults aged about 18 to 89 years, came from 24 US areas. Participants in the exposed group had met a COVID-19 case in the 2 weeks before joining the study. Original handling: The assay estimated nucleated cells by amplifying reference gene primers. This table comes from immunoSEQ multiplex PCR, and its TCRdb copy is limited to in-frame clones, with some not included. That table gives V, J and clone size, and the DNA gave D and trimming. The sample lists 130,000 to 150,000 clones; roughly 87% were seen once.

The sequenced sample consisted of PBMCs or T cells enriched from blood (not recorded which). The chain has TRBV7-9 and TRBJ2-5, with TRBD1 matching 7 bases. This clonotype originated in a woman aged 40 to 49 who had been exposed to COVID-19. This chain's CDR3 is CASSPGTAKETQYF. In nucleotides, the CDR3 is TGTGCCAGCAGCCCTGGGACAGCAAAAGAGACCCAGTACTTC.